This TCR beta chain was recorded in a study of early T cells in non-severe SARS-CoV-2 infection. Study-level information: Bulk RNA from unsorted whole blood was sequenced; chains were unpaired. Study-level results: In VDJdb matching, anti-spike CD8 responses were favored while private and CD4 specificities went missing.

V lost 4 bases, J lost 5 bases, and 11 bases stayed unmatched. CDR3 length: 16 residues. The germline V gene has CDR1 SGHTA and CDR2 FQGNSA. Each cDNA molecule carried a unique molecular identifier. MiXCR, applied by TCRdb to the 5' RACE reads, yields one record per CDR3 protein. The data hold 100,000 to 120,000 distinct CDR3 sequences, with 10% to 15% observed a single time. Only a few counts were recorded for this clonotype. Its antigen is undetermined. The chain is built from TRBV7-2 and TRBJ2-1; 7 nucleotides align to TRBD2. The source was whole blood, collected at baseline. The receptor was isolated from an adult who was a healthcare worker with PCR-confirmed SARS-CoV-2 infection or an uninfected control (not recorded which). The CDR3 spells CASSWRTSAQNNEQFF. The CDR3 DNA is TGTGCCAGCAGCTGGCGAACTAGCGCACAAAACAATGAGCAGTTCTTC.